These 11 T cell receptor beta chains share one sample of origin, sequenced in a study of cytomegalovirus exposure and HLA in healthy donors. Use of 60 Vbeta and 13 Jbeta primers characterized the PCR. Sequencing was performed with immunoSEQ multiplex PCR; in TCRdb, only in-frame clones are kept and a portion is missing. The data show 130,000 or so clones, about three quarters seen once. Sequencing was done on a sample of PBMCs. The receptors were gathered from a female donor in good health and CMV-seronegative.

V is TRBV28 and J is TRBJ1-5; D gene unclear. Per germline, CDR1 MDHEN and CDR2 SYDVKM. Trimming left V 7 bases short and J 0 bases short, with 10 bases between. This CDR3 contains 14 residues. As DNA, the CDR3 is TGTGCCAGCACACGCGATTATAGCAATCAGCCCCAGCATTTT. Protein sequence: CASTRDYSNQPQHF.

On this clone itself: Distinct nucleotide sequences in the sample also encode this CDR3. This rearrangement joins TRBV27 to TRBJ2-5, with TRBD1 as a possible D gene (5 bases). V was shortened by 3 bases and J by 2 bases, with 13 bases between the two germline ends. CDR3 length: 15 residues. The germline gives CDR1 MNHEY, CDR2 SMNVEV (reference sequence). This CDR3 is CASSLKGNRQETQYF. CDR3 DNA sequence: TGTGCCAGCAGTTTGAAAGGGAACAGGCAAGAGACCCAGTACTTC.

Here the CDR3 DNA reads TGTGCCAGCAGGGTTCAGGGGGAAAGTGGCGAAAAACTGTTTTTT. Residues: CASRVQGESGEKLFF. This chain uses TRBV2 with TRBJ1-4; 7 bases align to TRBD1. Losses at the gene ends were 6 bases for V and 8 bases for J; bases not matched to a gene: 12. Germline V CDR1 and CDR2: SNHLY, FYNNEI. The CDR3 has 15 amino acids.

The rearrangement joins TRBV5-6 to TRBJ1-2, with TRBD1 identical over 10 bases. Germline V gene sequence: CDR1 SGHDT, CDR2 YYEEEE. CDR3 length equals 16 residues. J gave up 8 bases and V 0 bases, and 10 bases lay outside the gene matches. CDR3 bases: TGTGCCAGCAGCTTGGGACTTCGGGACAGGGGAGGCGGCTACACCTTC. Translated, it gives CASSLGLRDRGGGYTF.

The rearrangement links TRBV5-1 to TRBJ2-1; no firm D call. From germline, CDR1 is SGHRS and CDR2 YFSETQ. The CDR3 sequence is 12 residues long. V was trimmed by 0 bases and J by 9 bases, leaving 7 bases between them. The CDR3 spells CASSLGAREQFF. The CDR3 DNA reads TGCGCCAGCAGCTTGGGGGCTCGTGAGCAGTTCTTC.

DNA of the CDR3: TGTGCCAGCAGCTTAGGGGGCTCCGAGCAGTACTTC. This encodes CASSLGGSEQYF. The chain joins TRBV7-9 to TRBJ2-5; D possibly corresponds to TRBD1 (5 bases). The J call could be wrong; TRBJ2-7 is a better fit for the DNA end. The CDR3 runs 12 residues. Germline V gene lookup returns CDR1 SEHNR and CDR2 FQNEAQ (reference sequence).

The chain links TRBV29-1 to TRBJ1-4; D may be TRBD1 (5 bases). V dropped 7 bases and J dropped 4 bases, with 10 bases sitting between them. The CDR3 has 12 residues. Germline V lookup: CDR1 SQVTM, CDR2 ANQGSEA. CDR3 sequence: CSARGYNEKLFF. In DNA form, the CDR3 reads TGCAGCGCAAGGGGTTATAATGAAAAACTGTTTTTT. Combining the CDR3 with reference TRBV29-1 and TRBJ1-4 gives the whole variable domain SAVISQKPSRDICQRGTSLTIQCQVDSQVTMMFWYRQQPGQSLTLIATANQGSEATYESGFVIDKFPISRPNLTFSTLTVSNMSPEDSSIYLCSARGYNEKLFFGSGTQLSVL.

This clone was picked up a small number of times. The chain has TRBV11-1 and TRBJ2-7; TRBD1 might be the D (5 bases). Trimming stripped 1 base from V and 3 bases from J, with 7 bases between. CDR1 and CDR2 (germline): SGHAT, FQDESV (reference sequence). CDR3 size: 13 residues. The CDR3 loop is CASSLDRRYEQYF. The CDR3 DNA sequence: TGTGCCAGCAGCTTAGACAGGCGCTACGAGCAGTACTTC.

In this sample, this clone turned up once. This rearrangement joins TRBV18 to TRBJ1-2, with 9 bases aligning to TRBD1. The germline CDR1 and CDR2 sequences are KGHSH and LQKENI. V shed 3 bases, J shed 0 bases, and the junction held 20 bases outside the gene matches. CDR3 length: 21 residues. The CDR3 sequence is CASSPGQGSPFIPLTNYGYTF. The CDR3 DNA follows: TGTGCCAGCTCACCGGGACAGGGTTCACCCTTCATCCCCCTAACTAACTATGGCTACACCTTC. The full variable domain, completed using reference TRBV18 and TRBJ1-2, is NAGVMQNPRHLVRRRGQEARLRCSPMKGHSHVYWYRQLPEEGLKFMVYLQKENIIDESGMPKERFSAEFPKEGPSILRIQQVVRGDSAAYFCASSPGQGSPFIPLTNYGYTFGSGTRLTVV.

In nucleotides, the CDR3 is TGTGCCAGCAGCTTAGCCGGGACCTACAATGAGCAGTTCTTC. Residues: CASSLAGTYNEQFF. The chain couples TRBV7-8 to TRBJ2-1; D might be TRBD2 (5 bases). Per the germline V gene, CDR1 is SGHVS and CDR2 is FQNEAQ. The CDR3 is 14 amino acids. The V and J ends lost 0 bases and 2 bases respectively, with 5 bases between them. The complete variable domain, with remaining parts taken from reference TRBV7-8 and TRBJ2-1, reads GAGVSQSPRYKVAKRGQDVALRCDPISGHVSLFWYQQALGQGPEFLTYFQNEAQLDKSGLPSDRFFAERPEGSVSTLKIQRTQQEDSAVYLCASSLAGTYNEQFFGPGTRLTVL.

The CDR3 loop reads CASSGGTGDRPQHF. CDR3 bases: TGTGCCAGCAGTGGAGGGACAGGGGATCGGCCCCAGCATTTT. J is TRBJ1-5 and V is TRBV6-1; TRBD1 aligns across 10 bases. CDR3 length: 14 amino acids. In germline, CDR1 is MNHNS, CDR2 SASEGT. The V and J ends lost 4 bases and 9 bases, in that order; junction bases with no gene match: 6.